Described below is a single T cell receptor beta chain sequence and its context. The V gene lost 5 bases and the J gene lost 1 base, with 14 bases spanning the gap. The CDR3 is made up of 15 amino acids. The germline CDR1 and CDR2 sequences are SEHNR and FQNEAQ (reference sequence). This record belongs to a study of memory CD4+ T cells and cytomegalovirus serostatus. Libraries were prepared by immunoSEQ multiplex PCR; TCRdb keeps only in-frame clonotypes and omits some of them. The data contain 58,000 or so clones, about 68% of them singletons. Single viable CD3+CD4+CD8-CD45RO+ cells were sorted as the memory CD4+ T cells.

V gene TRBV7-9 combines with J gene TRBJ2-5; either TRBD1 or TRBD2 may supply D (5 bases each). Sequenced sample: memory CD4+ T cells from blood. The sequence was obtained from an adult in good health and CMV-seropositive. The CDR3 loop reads CASSTLRDPQETQYF. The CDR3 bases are TGTGCCAGCAGCACCCTCCGGGACCCCCAAGAGACCCAGTACTTC.